This T cell receptor beta chain stems from a study of T cell repertoires in cytomegalovirus infection. This clonotype showed up many times. A single record per CDR3 protein comes from TCRdb applying MiXCR to the reads. The sample lists about 250,000 distinct CDR3 sequences, 6% to 8% occurring once. V shed 4 bases, J shed 7 bases, and the junction held 15 bases outside the gene matches. There are 16 residues in the CDR3. Germline V gene lookup returns CDR1 MDHEN and CDR2 SYDVKM. The chain uses TRBV28 and TRBJ1-1; 7 nucleotides match TRBD1. The TCR originated in a human donor in good health (CMV status not recorded). Some clones in this sample may be carry-over from other donors' samples. Sequences were obtained from PBMCs. CDR3 sequence reads: CASSYSDRLMVREAFF. The DNA of the CDR3 is TGTGCCAGCAGTTACTCGGACAGGTTGATGGTGCGTGAAGCTTTCTTT. Complete variable domain (other parts from reference TRBV28 and TRBJ1-1): DVKVTQSSRYLVKRTGEKVFLECVQDMDHENMFWYRQDPGLGLRLIYFSYDVKMKEKGDIPEGYSVSREKKERFSLILESASTNQTSMYLCASSYSDRLMVREAFFGQGTRLTVV.